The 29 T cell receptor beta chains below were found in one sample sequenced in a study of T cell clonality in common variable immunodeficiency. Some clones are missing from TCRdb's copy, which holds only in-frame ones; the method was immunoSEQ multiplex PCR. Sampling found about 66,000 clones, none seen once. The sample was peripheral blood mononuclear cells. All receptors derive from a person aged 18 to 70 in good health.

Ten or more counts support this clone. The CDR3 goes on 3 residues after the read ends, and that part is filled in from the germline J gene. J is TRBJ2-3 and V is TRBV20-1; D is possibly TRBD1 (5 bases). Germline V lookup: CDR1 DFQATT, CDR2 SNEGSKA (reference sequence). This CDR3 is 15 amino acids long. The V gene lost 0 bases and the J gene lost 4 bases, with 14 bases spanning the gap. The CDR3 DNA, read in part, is TGCAGTGCTAGAGACAGGGTCAATCCGGCAGATACG. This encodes CSARDRVNPADT. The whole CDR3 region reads CSARDRVNPADTQYF.

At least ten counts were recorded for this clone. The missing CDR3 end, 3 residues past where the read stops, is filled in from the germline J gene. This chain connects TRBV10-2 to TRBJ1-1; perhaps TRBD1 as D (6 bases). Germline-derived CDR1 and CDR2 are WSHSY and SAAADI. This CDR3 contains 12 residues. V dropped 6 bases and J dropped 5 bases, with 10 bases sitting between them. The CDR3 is CASRAGETEAFF. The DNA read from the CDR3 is TGCGCCAGCAGAGCAGGGGAAACTGAA.

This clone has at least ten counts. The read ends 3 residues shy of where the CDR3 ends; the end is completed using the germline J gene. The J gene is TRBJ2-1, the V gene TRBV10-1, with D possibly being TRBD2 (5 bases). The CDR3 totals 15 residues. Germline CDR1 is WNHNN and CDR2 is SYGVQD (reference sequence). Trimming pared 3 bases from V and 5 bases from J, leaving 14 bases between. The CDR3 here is CASSERRVTDNEQFF. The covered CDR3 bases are TGCGCCAGCAGTGAAAGGCGGGTCACGGACAATGAG.

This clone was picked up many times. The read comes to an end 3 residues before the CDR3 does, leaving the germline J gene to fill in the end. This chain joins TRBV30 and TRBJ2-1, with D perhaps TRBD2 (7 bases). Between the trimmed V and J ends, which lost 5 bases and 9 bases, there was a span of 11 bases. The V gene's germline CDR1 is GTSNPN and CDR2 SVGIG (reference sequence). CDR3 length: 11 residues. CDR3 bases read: TGTGCCTGGTGGGGGGGCAGTGAG. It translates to CAWWGGSE. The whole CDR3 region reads CAWWGGSEQFF.

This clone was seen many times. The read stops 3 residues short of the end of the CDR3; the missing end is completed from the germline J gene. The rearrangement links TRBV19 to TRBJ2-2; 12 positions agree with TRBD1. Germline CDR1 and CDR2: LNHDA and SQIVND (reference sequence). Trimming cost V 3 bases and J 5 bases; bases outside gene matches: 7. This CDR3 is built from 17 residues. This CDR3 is CASSIIGTGGLTGELFF. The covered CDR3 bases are TGTGCCAGTAGTATCATCGGGACAGGGGGCCTTACCGGGGAG. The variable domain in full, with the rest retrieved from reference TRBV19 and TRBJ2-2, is DGGITQSPKYLFRKEGQNVTLSCEQNLNHDAMYWYRQDPGQGLRLIYYSQIVNDFQKGDIAEGYSVSREKKESFPLTVTSAQKNPTAFYLCASSIIGTGGLTGELFFGEGSRLTVL.

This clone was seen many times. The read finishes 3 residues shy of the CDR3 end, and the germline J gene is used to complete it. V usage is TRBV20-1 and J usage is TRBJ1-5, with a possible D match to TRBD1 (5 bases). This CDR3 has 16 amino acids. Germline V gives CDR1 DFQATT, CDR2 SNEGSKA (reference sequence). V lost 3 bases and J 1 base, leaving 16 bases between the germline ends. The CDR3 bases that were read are TGCAGTGCTAGTAGCAGGGTCGATAGAAGCAATCAGCCC. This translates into CSASSRVDRSNQP. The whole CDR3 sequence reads CSASSRVDRSNQPQHF.

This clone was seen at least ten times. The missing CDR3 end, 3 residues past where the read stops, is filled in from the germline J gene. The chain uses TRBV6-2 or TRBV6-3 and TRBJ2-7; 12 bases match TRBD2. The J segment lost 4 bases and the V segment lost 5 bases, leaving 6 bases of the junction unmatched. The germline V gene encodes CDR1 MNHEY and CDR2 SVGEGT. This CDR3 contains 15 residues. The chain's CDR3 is CASSRLAGGYYEQYF. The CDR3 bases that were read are TGTGCCAGCAGTCGCCTAGCGGGGGGGTATTACGAG.

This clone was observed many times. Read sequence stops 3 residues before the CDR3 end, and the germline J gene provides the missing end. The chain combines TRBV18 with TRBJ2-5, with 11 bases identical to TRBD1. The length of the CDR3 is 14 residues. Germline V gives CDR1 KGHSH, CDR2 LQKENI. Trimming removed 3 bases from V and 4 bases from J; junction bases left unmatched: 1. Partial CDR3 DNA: TGTGCCAGCTCACCGGGACAGGGGGGAGAGACC. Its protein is CASSPGQGGET. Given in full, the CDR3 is CASSPGQGGETQYF. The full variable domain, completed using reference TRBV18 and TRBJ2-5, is NAGVMQNPRHLVRRRGQEARLRCSPMKGHSHVYWYRQLPEEGLKFMVYLQKENIIDESGMPKERFSAEFPKEGPSILRIQQVVRGDSAAYFCASSPGQGGETQYFGPGTRLLVL.

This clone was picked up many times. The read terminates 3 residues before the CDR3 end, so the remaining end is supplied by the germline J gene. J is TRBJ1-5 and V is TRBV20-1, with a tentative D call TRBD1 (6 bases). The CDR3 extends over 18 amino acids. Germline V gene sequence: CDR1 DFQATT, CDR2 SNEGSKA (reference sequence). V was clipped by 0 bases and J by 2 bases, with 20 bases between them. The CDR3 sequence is CSARDFRATGGGNQPQHF. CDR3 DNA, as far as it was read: TGCAGTGCTAGAGATTTCCGGGCGACAGGAGGTGGCAATCAGCCC.

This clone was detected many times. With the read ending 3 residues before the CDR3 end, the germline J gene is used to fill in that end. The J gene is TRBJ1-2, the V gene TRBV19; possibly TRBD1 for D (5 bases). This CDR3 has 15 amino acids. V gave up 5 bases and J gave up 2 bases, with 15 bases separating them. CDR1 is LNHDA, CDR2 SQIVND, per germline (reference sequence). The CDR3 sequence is CASSAGREVNYGYTF. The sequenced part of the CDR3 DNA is TGTGCCAGTAGTGCTGGCAGGGAGGTCAACTATGGC.

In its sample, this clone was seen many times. The CDR3 DNA, read in part, is TGTGCCAGCAGCTCTCAGAGCTACGAG. Translated, it gives CASSSQSYE. The full CDR3 protein reads CASSSQSYEQYF. The chain uses TRBV6-2 or TRBV6-3 and TRBJ2-7; D gene unclear. Read sequence stops 3 residues before the CDR3 end, and the germline J gene provides the missing end. The CDR3 length is 12 residues. Germline CDR1 MNHEY, CDR2 SVGEGT. Trimming pared 6 bases from V and 3 bases from J, leaving 9 bases between.

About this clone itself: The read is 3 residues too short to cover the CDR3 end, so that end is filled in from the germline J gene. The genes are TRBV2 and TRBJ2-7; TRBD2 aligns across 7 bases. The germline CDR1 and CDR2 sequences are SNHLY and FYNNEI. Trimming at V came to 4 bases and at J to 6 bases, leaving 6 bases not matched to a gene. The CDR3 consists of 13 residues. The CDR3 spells CASSAFGGGEQYF. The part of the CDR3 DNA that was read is TGTGCCAGCAGTGCTTTCGGCGGGGGCGAG. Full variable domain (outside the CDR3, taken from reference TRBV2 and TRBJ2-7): EPEVTQTPSHQVTQMGQEVILRCVPISNHLYFYWYRQILGQKVEFLVSFYNNEISEKSEIFDDQFSVERPDGSNFTLKIRSTKLEDSAMYFCASSAFGGGEQYFGPGTRLTVT.

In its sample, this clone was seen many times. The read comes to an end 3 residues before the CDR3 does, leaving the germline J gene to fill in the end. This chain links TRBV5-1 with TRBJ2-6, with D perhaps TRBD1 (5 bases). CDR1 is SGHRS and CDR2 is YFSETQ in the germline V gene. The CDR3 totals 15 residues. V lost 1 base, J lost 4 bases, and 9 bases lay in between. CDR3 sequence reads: CASSLSGQGANVLTF. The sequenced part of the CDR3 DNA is TGCGCCAGCAGCTTGTCAGGGCAAGGGGCCAACGTC.

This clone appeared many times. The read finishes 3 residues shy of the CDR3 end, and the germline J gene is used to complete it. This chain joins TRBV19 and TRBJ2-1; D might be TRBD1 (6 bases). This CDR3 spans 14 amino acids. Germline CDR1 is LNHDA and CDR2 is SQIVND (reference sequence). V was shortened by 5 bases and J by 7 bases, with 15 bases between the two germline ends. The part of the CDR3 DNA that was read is TGTGCCAGTAGTCTCTTTTTAACAGGGAATGAG. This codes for CASSLFLTGNE. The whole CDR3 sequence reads CASSLFLTGNEQFF. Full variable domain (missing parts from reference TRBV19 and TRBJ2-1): DGGITQSPKYLFRKEGQNVTLSCEQNLNHDAMYWYRQDPGQGLRLIYYSQIVNDFQKGDIAEGYSVSREKKESFPLTVTSAQKNPTAFYLCASSLFLTGNEQFFGPGTRLTVL.

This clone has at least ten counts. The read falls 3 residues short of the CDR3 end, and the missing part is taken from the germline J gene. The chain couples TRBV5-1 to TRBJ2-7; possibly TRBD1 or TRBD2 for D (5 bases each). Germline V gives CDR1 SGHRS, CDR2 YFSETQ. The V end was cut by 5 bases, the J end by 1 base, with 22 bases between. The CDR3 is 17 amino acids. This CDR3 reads CASSIGQGNSGSYEQYF. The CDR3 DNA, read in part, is TGCGCCAGCAGTATCGGCCAGGGTAATTCGGGATCCTACGAG.

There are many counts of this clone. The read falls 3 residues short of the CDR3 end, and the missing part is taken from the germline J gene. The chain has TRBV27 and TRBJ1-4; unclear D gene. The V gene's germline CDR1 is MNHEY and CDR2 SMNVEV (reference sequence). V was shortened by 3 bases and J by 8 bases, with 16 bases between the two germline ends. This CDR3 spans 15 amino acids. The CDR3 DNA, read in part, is TGTGCCAGCAGTTTGGCGGCCGGATCAAGGGAAAAA. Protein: CASSLAAGSREK. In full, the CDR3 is CASSLAAGSREKLFF. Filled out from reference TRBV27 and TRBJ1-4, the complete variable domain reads EAQVTQNPRYLITVTGKKLTVTCSQNMNHEYMSWYRQDPGLGLRQIYYSMNVEVTDKGDVPEGYKVSRKEKRNFPLILESPSPNQTSLYFCASSLAAGSREKLFFGSGTQLSVL.

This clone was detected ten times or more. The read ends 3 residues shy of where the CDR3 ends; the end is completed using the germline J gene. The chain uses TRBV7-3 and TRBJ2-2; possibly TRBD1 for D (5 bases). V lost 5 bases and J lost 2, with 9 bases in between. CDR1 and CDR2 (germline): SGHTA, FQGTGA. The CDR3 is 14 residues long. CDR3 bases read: TGTGCCAGCAGCAAAGACAGCAACACCGGGGAG. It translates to CASSKDSNTGE. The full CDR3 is CASSKDSNTGELFF.

This CDR3 is CAWIAASYNSPLHF. The part of the CDR3 DNA that was read is TGTGCCTGGATCGCGGCGTCCTATAATTCACCC. The chain couples TRBV30 to TRBJ1-6; D not resolved. The CDR3 is cut off 3 residues early in the read; its end comes from the germline J gene. Germline values: CDR1 GTSNPN, CDR2 SVGIG (reference sequence). The CDR3 has 14 amino acids. The germline V and J ends were trimmed by 4 bases and 1 base, with 8 bases remaining between them.

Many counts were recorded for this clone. CDR3 residues: CASSPPAANEQFF. The sequenced CDR3 bases are TGTGCCAGCTCACCGCCGGCGGCAAATGAG. V and J are TRBV18 and TRBJ2-1, with D hard to call. Read sequence stops 3 residues before the CDR3 end, and the germline J gene provides the missing end. This CDR3 is 13 amino acids long. Germline assignment: CDR1 KGHSH and CDR2 LQKENI. Trimming stripped 3 bases from V and 7 bases from J, with 10 bases between.

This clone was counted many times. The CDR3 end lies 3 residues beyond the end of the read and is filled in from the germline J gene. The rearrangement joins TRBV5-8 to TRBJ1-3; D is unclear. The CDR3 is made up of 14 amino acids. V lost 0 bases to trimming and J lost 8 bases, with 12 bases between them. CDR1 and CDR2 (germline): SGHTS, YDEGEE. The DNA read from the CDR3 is TGTGCCAGCAGCTTGGCCATTGGACTGGACACC. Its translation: CASSLAIGLDT. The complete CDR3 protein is CASSLAIGLDTIYF.

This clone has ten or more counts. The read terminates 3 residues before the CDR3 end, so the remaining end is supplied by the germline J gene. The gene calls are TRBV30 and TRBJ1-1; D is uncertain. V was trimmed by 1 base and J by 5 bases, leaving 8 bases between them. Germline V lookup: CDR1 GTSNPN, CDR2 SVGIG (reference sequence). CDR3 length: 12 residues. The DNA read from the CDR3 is TGTGCCTGGAGTGGCGGGAAGACTGAA. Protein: CAWSGGKTE. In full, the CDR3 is CAWSGGKTEAFF.

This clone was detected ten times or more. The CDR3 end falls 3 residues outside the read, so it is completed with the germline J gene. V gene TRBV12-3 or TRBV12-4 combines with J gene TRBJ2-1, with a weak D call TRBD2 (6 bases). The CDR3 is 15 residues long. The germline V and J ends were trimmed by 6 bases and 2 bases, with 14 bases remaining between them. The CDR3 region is CASRASGGPYNEQFF. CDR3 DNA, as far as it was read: TGTGCCAGCAGGGCTTCCGGGGGACCCTACAATGAG.

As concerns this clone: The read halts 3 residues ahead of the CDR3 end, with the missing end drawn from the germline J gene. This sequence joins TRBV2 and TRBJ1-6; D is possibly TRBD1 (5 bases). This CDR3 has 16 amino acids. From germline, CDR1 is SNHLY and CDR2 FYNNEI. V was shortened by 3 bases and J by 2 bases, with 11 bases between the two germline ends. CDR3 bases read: TGTGCCAGCAGTGATGCCAGGGCGGCCTATAATTCACCC. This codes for CASSDARAAYNSP. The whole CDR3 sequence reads CASSDARAAYNSPLHF.

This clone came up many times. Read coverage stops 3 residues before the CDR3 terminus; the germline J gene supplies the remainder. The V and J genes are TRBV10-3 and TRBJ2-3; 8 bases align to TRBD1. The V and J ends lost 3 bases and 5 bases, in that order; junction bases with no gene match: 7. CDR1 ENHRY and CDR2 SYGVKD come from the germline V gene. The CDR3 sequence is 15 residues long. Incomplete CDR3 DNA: TGTGCCATCAGTGACCCCCGGGGGACAGGAGATACG. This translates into CAISDPRGTGDT. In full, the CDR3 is CAISDPRGTGDTQYF.

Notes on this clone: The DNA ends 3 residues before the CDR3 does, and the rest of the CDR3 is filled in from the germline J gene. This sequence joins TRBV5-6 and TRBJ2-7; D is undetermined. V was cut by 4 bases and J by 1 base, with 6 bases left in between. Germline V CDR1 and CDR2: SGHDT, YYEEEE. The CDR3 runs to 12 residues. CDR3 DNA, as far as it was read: TGTGCCAGCAGCGGGCAGTCCTACGAG. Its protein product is CASSGQSYE. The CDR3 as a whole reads CASSGQSYEQYF.

This CDR3 reads CSARVRDRSSYEQYF. The sequenced CDR3 bases are TGCAGTGCTAGAGTTAGGGACAGAAGCTCCTACGAG. The chain links TRBV20-1 to TRBJ2-7; TRBD1 matches at 7 bases. From the germline J gene comes the end of the CDR3, since the read stops 3 residues before it. Trimming at V came to 1 base and at J to 0 bases, leaving 6 bases not matched to a gene. From germline, CDR1 is DFQATT and CDR2 SNEGSKA (reference sequence). The CDR3 has 15 amino acids.

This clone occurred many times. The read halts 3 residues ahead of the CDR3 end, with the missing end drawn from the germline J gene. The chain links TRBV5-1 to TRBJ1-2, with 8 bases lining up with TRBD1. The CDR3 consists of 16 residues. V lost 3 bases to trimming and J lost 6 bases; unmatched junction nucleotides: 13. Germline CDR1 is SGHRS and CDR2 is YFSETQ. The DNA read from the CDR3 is TGCGCCAGCAGCTCAAGGACAGGGTCCCCTATTGATGGC. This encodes CASSSRTGSPIDG. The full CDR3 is CASSSRTGSPIDGYTF.

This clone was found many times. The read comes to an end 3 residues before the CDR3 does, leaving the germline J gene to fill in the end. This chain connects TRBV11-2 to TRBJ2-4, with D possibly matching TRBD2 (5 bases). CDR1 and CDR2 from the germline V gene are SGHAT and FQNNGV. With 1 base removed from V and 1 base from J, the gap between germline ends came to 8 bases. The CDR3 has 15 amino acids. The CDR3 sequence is CASSLVGGAKNIQYF. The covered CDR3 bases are TGTGCCAGCAGCTTAGTGGGCGGGGCCAAAAACATT.

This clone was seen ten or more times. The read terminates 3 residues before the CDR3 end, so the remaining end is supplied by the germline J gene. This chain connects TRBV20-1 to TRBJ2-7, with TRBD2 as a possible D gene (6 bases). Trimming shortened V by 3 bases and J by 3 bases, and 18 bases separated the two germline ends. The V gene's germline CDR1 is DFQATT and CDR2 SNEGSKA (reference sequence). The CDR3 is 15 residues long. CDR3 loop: CSASGFRDSLYEQYF. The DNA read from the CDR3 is TGCAGTGCTAGTGGCTTCCGGGACTCACTCTACGAG.